Shown below are 11 T cell receptor beta chains from a single sample sequenced in a study of blood T cell repertoires in COVID-19. Data came from immunoSEQ multiplex PCR; TCRdb stores just in-frame clones and leaves some out. The table has around 45,000 clones, around nine tenths seen once. The sequenced material came from peripheral blood. These receptors were collected from a man aged 55 to 69 with active or convalescent COVID-19.

This sequence joins TRBV5-1 and TRBJ1-1; D is undetermined. The V end was cut by 2 bases, the J end by 0 bases, with 5 bases between. CDR1 is SGHRS, CDR2 YFSETQ, per germline. The CDR3 contains 13 residues. The CDR3 here is CASSLALNTEAFF. The CDR3 region has the DNA TGCGCCAGCAGCTTAGCACTGAACACTGAAGCTTTCTTT.

The V gene is TRBV14, the J gene TRBJ1-2; D is unclear. Germline CDR1 reads SGHDN; CDR2 reads FVKESK. V was shortened by 0 bases and J by 8 bases, with 10 bases between the two germline ends. CDR3 length: 13 amino acids. CDR3 residues: CASSQDELRGYTF. Written as DNA, the CDR3 is TGTGCCAGCAGCCAAGACGAGTTGAGGGGCTACACCTTC. The full variable domain, in which reference TRBV14 and TRBJ1-2 provide the parts outside the CDR3, is EAGVTQFPSHSVIEKGQTVTLRCDPISGHDNLYWYRRVMGKEIKFLLHFVKESKQDESGMPNNRFLAERTGGTYSTLKVQPAELEDSGVYFCASSQDELRGYTFGSGTRLTVV.

Turning to this clone: Other DNA sequences in this specimen translate into the identical CDR3. This chain connects TRBV2 to TRBJ1-5; 9 nucleotides align to TRBD1. The ends lost 4 bases at V and 2 bases at J; junction bases unmatched: 0. Germline CDR1 reads SNHLY; CDR2 reads FYNNEI. CDR3 size: 14 residues. CDR3 region: CASSGTGGNQPQHF. As DNA, the CDR3 is TGTGCCAGCAGTGGGACAGGGGGCAATCAGCCCCAGCATTTT. Drawing the rest from reference TRBV2 and TRBJ1-5, the complete variable domain is EPEVTQTPSHQVTQMGQEVILRCVPISNHLYFYWYRQILGQKVEFLVSFYNNEISEKSEIFDDQFSVERPDGSNFTLKIRSTKLEDSAMYFCASSGTGGNQPQHFGDGTRLSIL.

V and J are TRBV4-1 and TRBJ2-5; D is possibly TRBD2 (6 bases). Per the germline V gene, CDR1 is MGHRA and CDR2 is YSYEKL. The CDR3 is 18 amino acids. Trimming removed 2 bases from V and 2 bases from J, with 21 bases in between. CDR3 coding DNA: TGCGCCAGCAGCCAATCAATGCGGGCTAGCGTAGATCAAGAGACCCAGTACTTC. Amino acid sequence: CASSQSMRASVDQETQYF.

The V gene is TRBV6-5, the J gene TRBJ2-2; a weak D match, TRBD2 (5 bases). V lost 7 bases and J lost 5, with 14 bases in between. The CDR3 has 14 residues. Germline CDR1 is MNHEY and CDR2 is SVGAGI. The CDR3 reads CASNPLRETGELFF. DNA of the CDR3: TGTGCCAGCAACCCTTTGAGGGAGACCGGGGAGCTGTTTTTT.

This clone was counted once. The chain uses TRBV19 and TRBJ2-2; 12 bases map to TRBD1. Germline CDR1 reads LNHDA; CDR2 reads SQIVND (reference sequence). V shed 5 bases and J 7 bases; nucleotides not matched to a gene: 5. CDR3 size: 15 residues. CDR3 sequence: CASSEGQGAGGELFF. The CDR3 DNA reads as TGTGCCAGTAGTGAGGGACAGGGGGCCGGCGGGGAGCTGTTTTTT.

V usage is TRBV7-3 and J usage is TRBJ1-2; 9 nucleotides agree with TRBD1. Germline V gene sequence: CDR1 SGHTA, CDR2 FQGTGA. The ends lost 5 bases at V and 13 bases at J; junction bases unmatched: 11. CDR3 length equals 13 residues. The CDR3 DNA reads as TGTGCCAGCAGCCCGGGGACAGGGAAATCATCCACCTTC. This gives the protein CASSPGTGKSSTF. The full variable domain, in which reference TRBV7-3 and TRBJ1-2 provide the parts outside the CDR3, is GAGVSQTPSNKVTEKGKYVELRCDPISGHTALYWYRQSLGQGPEFLIYFQGTGAADDSGLPNDRFFAVRPEGSVSTLKIQRTERGDSAVYLCASSPGTGKSSTFGSGTRLTVV.

The table lists this clone with a few counts. This chain joins TRBV19 and TRBJ1-2, with 9 nucleotides matching TRBD1. The trim removed 5 bases at V and 8 bases at J, leaving 18 bases unmatched. Germline loops: CDR1 LNHDA, CDR2 SQIVND (reference sequence). The CDR3 consists of 17 residues. The CDR3 region has the DNA TGTGCCAGTAGTCGTTCGTGGGGATCGAACAGGGGGCACGGCTACACCTTC. Translating gives CASSRSWGSNRGHGYTF.

The genes are TRBV4-2 and TRBJ2-5, with a weak D call TRBD1 (6 bases). The CDR3 consists of 14 residues. The V gene lost 6 bases and the J gene lost 1 base, with 12 bases spanning the gap. Germline V lookup: CDR1 LGHNA, CDR2 YNFKEQ. This CDR3 is CASRGGITQETQYF. CDR3 nucleotides: TGTGCCAGCAGAGGGGGAATTACCCAAGAGACCCAGTACTTC.

The chain uses TRBV7-8 and TRBJ1-3, with 7 bases identical to TRBD1. V shed 10 bases and J 4 bases; nucleotides not matched to a gene: 10. The CDR3 has 14 residues. The germline CDR1 and CDR2 sequences are SGHVS and FQNEAQ. CDR3 DNA sequence: TGTGCCACCCGCGCCGGGACAGCGGGAAACACCATATATTTT. Amino acids: CATRAGTAGNTIYF.

The chain is built from TRBV9 and TRBJ2-2; 13 bases match TRBD2. Per the germline V gene, CDR1 is SGDLS and CDR2 is YYNGEE. This CDR3 spans 18 amino acids. Trimming removed 3 bases from V and 3 bases from J; junction bases left unmatched: 8. CDR3 residues: CASSATSGGPKDTGELFF. DNA for the CDR3: TGTGCCAGCAGCGCGACTAGCGGGGGGCCAAAGGACACCGGGGAGCTGTTTTTT.